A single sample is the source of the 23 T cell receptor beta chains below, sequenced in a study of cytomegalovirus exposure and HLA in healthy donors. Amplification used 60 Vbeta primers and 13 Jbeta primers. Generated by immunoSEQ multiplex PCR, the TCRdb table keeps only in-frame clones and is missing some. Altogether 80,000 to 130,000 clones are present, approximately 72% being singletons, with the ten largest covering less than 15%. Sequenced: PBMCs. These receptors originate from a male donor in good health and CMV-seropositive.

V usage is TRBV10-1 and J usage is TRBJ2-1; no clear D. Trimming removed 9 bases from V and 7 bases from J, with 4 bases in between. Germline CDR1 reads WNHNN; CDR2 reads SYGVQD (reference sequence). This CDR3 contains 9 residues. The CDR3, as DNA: TGCGCCAGTCAAAATGAGCAGTTCTTC. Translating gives CASQNEQFF.

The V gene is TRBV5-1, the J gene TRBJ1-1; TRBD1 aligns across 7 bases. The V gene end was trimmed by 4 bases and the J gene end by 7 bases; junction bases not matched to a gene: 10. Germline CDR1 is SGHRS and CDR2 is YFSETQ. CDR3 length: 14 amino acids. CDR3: CASSPNLGQVEAFF. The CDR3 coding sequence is TGCGCCAGCAGCCCCAACCTCGGACAGGTTGAAGCTTTCTTT. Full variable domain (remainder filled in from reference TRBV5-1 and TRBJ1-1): KAGVTQTPRYLIKTRGQQVTLSCSPISGHRSVSWYQQTPGQGLQFLFEYFSETQRNKGNFPGRFSGRQFSNSRSEMNVSTLELGDSALYLCASSPNLGQVEAFFGQGTRLTVV.

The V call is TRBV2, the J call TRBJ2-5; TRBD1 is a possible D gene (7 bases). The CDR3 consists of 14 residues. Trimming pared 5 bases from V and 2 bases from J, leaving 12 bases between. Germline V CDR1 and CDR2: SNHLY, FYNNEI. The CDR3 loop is CASSRGTAQETQYF. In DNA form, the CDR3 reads TGTGCCAGCAGTCGGGGGACAGCTCAAGAGACCCAGTACTTC.

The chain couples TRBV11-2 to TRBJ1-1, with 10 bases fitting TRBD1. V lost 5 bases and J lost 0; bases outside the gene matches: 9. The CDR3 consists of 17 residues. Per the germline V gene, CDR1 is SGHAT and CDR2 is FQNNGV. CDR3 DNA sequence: TGTGCCAGCAGCCCCCGGACAGGGGGGACCCTGAACACTGAAGCTTTCTTT. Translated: CASSPRTGGTLNTEAFF.

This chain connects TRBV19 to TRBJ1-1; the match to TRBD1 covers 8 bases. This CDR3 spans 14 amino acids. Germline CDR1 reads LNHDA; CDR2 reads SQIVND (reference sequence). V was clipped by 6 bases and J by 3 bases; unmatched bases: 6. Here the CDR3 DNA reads TGTGCCAGTAGCAGGGGGCCGCGGGACACTGAAGCTTTCTTT. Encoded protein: CASSRGPRDTEAFF.

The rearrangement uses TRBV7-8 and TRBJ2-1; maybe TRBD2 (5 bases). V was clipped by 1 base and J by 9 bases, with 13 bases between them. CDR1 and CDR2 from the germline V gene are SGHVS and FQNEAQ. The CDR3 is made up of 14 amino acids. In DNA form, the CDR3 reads TGTGCCAGCAGCTTAGAGTGGGATAGCGCTGAGCAGTTCTTC. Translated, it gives CASSLEWDSAEQFF.

CDR3 sequence reads: CAIGTEGNEQFF. For the CDR3, the DNA is TGTGCCATCGGCACAGAGGGCAATGAGCAGTTCTTC. The chain links TRBV10-3 to TRBJ2-1, with a tentative D call TRBD2 (5 bases). The CDR3 loop spans 12 amino acids. CDR1 and CDR2 from the germline V gene are ENHRY and SYGVKD. Deletions cut 8 bases from V and 6 bases from J, with 11 bases between.

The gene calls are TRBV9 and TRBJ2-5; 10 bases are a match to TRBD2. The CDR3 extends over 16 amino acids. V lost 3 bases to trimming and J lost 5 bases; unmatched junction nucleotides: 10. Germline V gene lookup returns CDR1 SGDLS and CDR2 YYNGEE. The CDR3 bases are TGTGCCAGCAGCGAGCCCGGGACTAGCGCGGTGGAGACCCAGTACTTC. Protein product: CASSEPGTSAVETQYF.

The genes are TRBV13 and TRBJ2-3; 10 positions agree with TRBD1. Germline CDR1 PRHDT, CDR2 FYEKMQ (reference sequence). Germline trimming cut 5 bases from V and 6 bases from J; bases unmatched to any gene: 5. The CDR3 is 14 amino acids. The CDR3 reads CASSADRGWDTQYF. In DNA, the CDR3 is TGTGCCAGCAGCGCGGACAGGGGGTGGGATACGCAGTATTTT. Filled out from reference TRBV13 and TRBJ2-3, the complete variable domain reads AAGVIQSPRHLIKEKRETATLKCYPIPRHDTVYWYQQGPGQDPQFLISFYEKMQSDKGSIPDRFSAQQFSDYHSELNMSSLELGDSALYFCASSADRGWDTQYFGPGTRLTVL.

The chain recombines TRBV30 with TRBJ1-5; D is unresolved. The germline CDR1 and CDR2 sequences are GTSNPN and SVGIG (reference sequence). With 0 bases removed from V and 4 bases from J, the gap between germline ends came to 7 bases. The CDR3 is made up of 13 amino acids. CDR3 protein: CAWSVRENQPQHF. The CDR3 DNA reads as TGTGCCTGGAGTGTACGGGAAAATCAGCCCCAGCATTTT.

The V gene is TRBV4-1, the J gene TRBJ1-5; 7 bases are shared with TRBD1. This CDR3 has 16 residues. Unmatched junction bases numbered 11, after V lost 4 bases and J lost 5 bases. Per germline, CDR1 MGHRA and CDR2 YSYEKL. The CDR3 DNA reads TGCGCCAGCAGCCCGACAGGGATAGGGGTCGATCAGCCCCAGCATTTT. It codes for CASSPTGIGVDQPQHF.

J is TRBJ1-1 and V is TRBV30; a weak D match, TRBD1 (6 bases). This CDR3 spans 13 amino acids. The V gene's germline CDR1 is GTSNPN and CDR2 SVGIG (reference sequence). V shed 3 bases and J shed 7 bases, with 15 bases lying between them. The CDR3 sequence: CAWRRETGFEAFF. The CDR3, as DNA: TGTGCCTGGAGAAGGGAAACAGGGTTTGAAGCTTTCTTT.

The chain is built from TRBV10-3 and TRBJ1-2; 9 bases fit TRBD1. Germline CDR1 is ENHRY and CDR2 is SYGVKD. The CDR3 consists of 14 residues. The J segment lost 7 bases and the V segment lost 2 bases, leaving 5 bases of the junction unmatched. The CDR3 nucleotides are TGTGCCATCAGTGAGACGGGACAGGGAGTTGGCTACACCTTC. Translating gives CAISETGQGVGYTF.

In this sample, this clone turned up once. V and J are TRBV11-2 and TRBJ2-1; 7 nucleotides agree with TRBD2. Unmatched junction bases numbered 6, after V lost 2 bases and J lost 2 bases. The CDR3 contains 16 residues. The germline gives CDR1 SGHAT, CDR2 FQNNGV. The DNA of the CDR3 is TGTGCCAGCAGCTTAACCCGGGGGGATGCCTACAATGAGCAGTTCTTC. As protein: CASSLTRGDAYNEQFF.

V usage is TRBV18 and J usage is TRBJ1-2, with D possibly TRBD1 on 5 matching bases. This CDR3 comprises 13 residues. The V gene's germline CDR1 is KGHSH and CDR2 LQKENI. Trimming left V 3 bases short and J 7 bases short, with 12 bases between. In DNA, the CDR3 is TGTGCCAGCTCACCGTTAGGGGCTCCTGGCTACACCTTC. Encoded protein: CASSPLGAPGYTF.

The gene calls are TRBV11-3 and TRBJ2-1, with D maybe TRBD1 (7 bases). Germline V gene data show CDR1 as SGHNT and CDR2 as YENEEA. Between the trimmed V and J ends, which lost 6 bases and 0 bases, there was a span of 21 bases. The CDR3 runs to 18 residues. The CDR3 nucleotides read TGTGCCAGCAGTCGATCGCGGGGACAGAAGAGCTCCTACAATGAGCAGTTCTTC. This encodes CASSRSRGQKSSYNEQFF. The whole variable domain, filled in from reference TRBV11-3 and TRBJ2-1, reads EAGVVQSPRYKIIEKKQPVAFWCNPISGHNTLYWYLQNLGQGPELLIRYENEEAVDDSQLPKDRFSAERLKGVDSTLKIQPAELGDSAVYLCASSRSRGQKSSYNEQFFGPGTRLTVL.

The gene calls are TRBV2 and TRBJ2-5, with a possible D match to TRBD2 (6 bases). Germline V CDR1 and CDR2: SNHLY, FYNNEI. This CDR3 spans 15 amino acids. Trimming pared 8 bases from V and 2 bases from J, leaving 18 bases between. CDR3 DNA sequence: TGTGCCAGCGTACAGACGGGACTCTTACAAGAGACCCAGTACTTC. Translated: CASVQTGLLQETQYF. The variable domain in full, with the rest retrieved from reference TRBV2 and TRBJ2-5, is EPEVTQTPSHQVTQMGQEVILRCVPISNHLYFYWYRQILGQKVEFLVSFYNNEISEKSEIFDDQFSVERPDGSNFTLKIRSTKLEDSAMYFCASVQTGLLQETQYFGPGTRLLVL.

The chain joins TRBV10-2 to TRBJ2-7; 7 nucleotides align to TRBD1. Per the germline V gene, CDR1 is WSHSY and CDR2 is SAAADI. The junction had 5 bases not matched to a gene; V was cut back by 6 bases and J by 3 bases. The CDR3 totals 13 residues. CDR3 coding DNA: TGCGCCAGCAGACCGGGACAGCTCTACGAGCAGTACTTC. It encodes CASRPGQLYEQYF.

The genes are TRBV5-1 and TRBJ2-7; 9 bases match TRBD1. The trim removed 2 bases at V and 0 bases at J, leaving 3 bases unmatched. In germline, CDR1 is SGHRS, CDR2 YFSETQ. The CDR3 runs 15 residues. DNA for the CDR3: TGCGCCAGCAGCTTAGACAGGGGGAACTCCTACGAGCAGTACTTC. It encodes CASSLDRGNSYEQYF.

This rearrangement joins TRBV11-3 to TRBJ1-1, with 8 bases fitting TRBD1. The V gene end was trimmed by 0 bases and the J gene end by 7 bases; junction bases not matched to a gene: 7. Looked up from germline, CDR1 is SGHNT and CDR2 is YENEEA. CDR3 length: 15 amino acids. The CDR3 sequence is CASSLEGQETYEAFF. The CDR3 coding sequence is TGTGCCAGCAGCTTAGAGGGACAGGAAACTTATGAAGCTTTCTTT.

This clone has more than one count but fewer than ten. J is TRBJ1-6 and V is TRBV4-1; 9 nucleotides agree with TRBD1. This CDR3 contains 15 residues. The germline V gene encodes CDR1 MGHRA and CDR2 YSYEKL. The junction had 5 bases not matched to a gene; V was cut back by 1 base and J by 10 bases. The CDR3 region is CASSQGVTGGSPLHF. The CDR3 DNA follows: TGCGCCAGCAGCCAAGGCGTGACAGGGGGATCACCCCTCCACTTT.

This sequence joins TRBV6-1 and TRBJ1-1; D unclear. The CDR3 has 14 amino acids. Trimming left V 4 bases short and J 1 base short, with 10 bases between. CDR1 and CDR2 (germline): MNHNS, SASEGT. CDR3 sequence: CASSAGFGNTEAFF. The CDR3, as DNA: TGTGCCAGCAGTGCGGGTTTTGGGAACACTGAAGCTTTCTTT.

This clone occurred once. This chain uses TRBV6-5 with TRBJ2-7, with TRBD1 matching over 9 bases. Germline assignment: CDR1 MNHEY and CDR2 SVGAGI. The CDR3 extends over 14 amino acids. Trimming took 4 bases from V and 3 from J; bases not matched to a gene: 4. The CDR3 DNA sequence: TGTGCCAGCAGTTCGTGGACAGGGGACTACGAGCAGTACTTC. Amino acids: CASSSWTGDYEQYF.